The entry that follows covers one TCR beta chain sequence. Its target antigen remains unknown. Base qualities are not recorded, but no much larger clone differs from it by a single base. This sample was included in a study of blood T cell repertoires in COVID-19 (dated by TCRdb to 2018 to 2021). Describing the broader study: Samples from collaborators originated in the United States, Italy and Spain and spanned both the acute and convalescent phases of COVID-19. The prospective study material was composed of cDNA or gDNA derived from T cells, B-cell-depleted T cells, or PBMCs. Subjects who had been exposed to COVID-19, were actively infected with it, or had recovered from it provided the deeply sampled blood TCRbeta repertoires that made up the dataset. The repertoires were released in a freely available public database meant as a resource for research on the immune response to SARS-CoV-2. Samples came from the ongoing ImmuneRACE study (first 160 participants) plus 1,254 subjects from 6 global collaborators. Sample metadata almost always included a de-identified subject ID, COVID-19 status, age in years and sex. HLA class I and class II types, where available, came from metadata supplied by the sample provider rather than from assay-based typing. Study-level results and caveats: The quantity of clinical and demographic metadata differed by source and by participant and was supplied without curation.

The immunoSEQ Assay, a bias-controlled multiplex PCR, was used to amplify TCRbeta CDR3 regions from genomic DNA. Regarding the original processing steps: Nucleated cell counts per sample were estimated from amplification of reference gene primers within the assay. Sequence reads were collapsed and filtered to measure the absolute abundance of every unique TCRbeta CDR3 rearrangement. For each sample, productive Simpson clonality was calculated as the square root of Simpson's diversity index over productive rearrangements. The source is immuneACCESS, and TCRdb retained only in-frame sequences with V and J called. Part of the clones is not carried over; for the studies checked, unresolved V genes explain less than half of this, and the remainder is unexplained. V and J calls and clone size are as listed in that table; D and trimming were resolved from the DNA. Recorded for this sample are about 220,000 clones; 84% of them occurred a single time. The ten biggest clones cover approximately 6.8% of the sample.

Enrolling through a virtual design, the prospective study's participants ranged in age from roughly 18 to 89 years and lived across some 22 United States geographic areas. Cohort assignment in the prospective study relied on participant-reported clinical history from a screening survey and a study questionnaire. Recovered participants in ImmuneRACE Cohort 3 were defined by two consecutive negative NP/OP PCR tests, clearance by a healthcare professional, or resolution of symptoms. Each participant in the prospective study had whole blood, serum and a nasopharyngeal or oropharyngeal swab collected by mobile phlebotomists. Additional blood draws and questionnaires over an approximately 2-month period could optionally be provided by prospective study participants. Before DNA extraction, prospective study blood samples were shipped either frozen or at room temperature. The source material was PBMCs or T cells enriched from blood (not recorded which). This TCR derives from a woman in her forties who had recovered from COVID-19.

CDR3 reads: CASSPYYQETQYF. The base sequence is TGTGCCAGCTCACCGTACTACCAAGAGACCCAGTACTTC. Recombination linked TRBV18 to TRBJ2-5; the D gene is unclear. The junction shows trimming of 3 bases on V and 0 bases on J, plus 5 bases between the germline ends. The germline V gene yields KGHSH for CDR1 and LQKENI for CDR2. The CDR3 spans 13 residues, from the cysteine through the phenylalanine. Solely the CDR3 DNA is kept, with 39 bases framed from the first base.